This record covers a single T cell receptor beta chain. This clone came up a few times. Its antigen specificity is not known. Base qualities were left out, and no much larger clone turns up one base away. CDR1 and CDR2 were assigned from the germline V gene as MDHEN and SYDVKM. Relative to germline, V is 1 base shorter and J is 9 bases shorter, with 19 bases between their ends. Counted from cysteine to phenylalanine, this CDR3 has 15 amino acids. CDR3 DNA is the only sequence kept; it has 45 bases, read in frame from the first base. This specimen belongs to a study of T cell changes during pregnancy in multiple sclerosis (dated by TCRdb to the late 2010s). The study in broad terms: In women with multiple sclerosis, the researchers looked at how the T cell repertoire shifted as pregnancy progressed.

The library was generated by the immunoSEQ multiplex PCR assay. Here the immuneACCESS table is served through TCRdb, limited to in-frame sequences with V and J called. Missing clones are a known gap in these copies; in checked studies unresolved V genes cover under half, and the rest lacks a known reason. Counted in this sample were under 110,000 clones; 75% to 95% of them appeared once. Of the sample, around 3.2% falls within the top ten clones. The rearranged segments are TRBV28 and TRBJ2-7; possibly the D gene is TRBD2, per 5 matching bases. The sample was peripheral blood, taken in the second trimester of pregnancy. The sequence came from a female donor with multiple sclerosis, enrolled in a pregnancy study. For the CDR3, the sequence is CASSLFVWEPQGQYF. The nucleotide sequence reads TGTGCCAGCAGTTTATTCGTCTGGGAGCCCCAAGGGCAGTACTTC.